These 17 T cell receptor beta chains came from one sample sequenced in a study of T cell clones after liver transplantation. Data came from immunoSEQ multiplex PCR; TCRdb stores just in-frame clones and leaves some out. This table has over 15,000 clones, roughly 88% appearing once. Specimen: CD8+ T cells from blood, collected before liver transplant. These receptors all come from a human donor who received a liver transplant.

The gene calls are TRBV7-9 and TRBJ1-5; D is perhaps TRBD1 (5 bases). V lost 5 bases and J lost 11, with 13 bases in between. Per the germline V gene, CDR1 is SEHNR and CDR2 is FQNEAQ (reference sequence). This CDR3 has 12 amino acids. The chain's CDR3 is CASSPDGGTQHF. CDR3 nucleotide sequence: TGTGCCAGCAGCCCAGACGGGGGGACCCAGCATTTT.

The genes are TRBV30 and TRBJ1-5; D possibly corresponds to TRBD1 (5 bases). Germline CDR1 and CDR2: GTSNPN and SVGIG (reference sequence). The germline V and J ends were trimmed by 8 bases and 0 bases, with 20 bases remaining between them. The length of the CDR3 is 16 residues. CDR3 sequence (DNA): TGTGCCCCCATGGGCAGGGAGCCCCATAGCAATCAGCCCCAGCATTTT. Its protein is CAPMGREPHSNQPQHF.

The chain links TRBV19 to TRBJ1-2; TRBD1 agrees at 8 bases. The CDR3 length is 13 residues. The germline V gene has CDR1 LNHDA and CDR2 SQIVND (reference sequence). J was trimmed by 8 bases and V by 6 bases; bases with no gene match: 8. The CDR3 sequence: CASSLGQVHGYTF. The CDR3 bases are TGTGCCAGTAGCCTGGGACAGGTGCACGGCTACACCTTC.

The gene calls are TRBV6-5 and TRBJ2-2, with D maybe TRBD2 (5 bases). V lost 7 bases, J lost 8 bases, and 8 bases lay in between. Germline CDR1 MNHEY, CDR2 SVGAGI. CDR3 length equals 11 residues. CDR3 sequence: CASTPGGELFF. Here the CDR3 DNA reads TGTGCCAGCACTCCGGGGGGGGAGCTGTTTTTT.

The chain carries TRBV28 and TRBJ1-1; TRBD1 matches at 9 bases. This CDR3 is 18 amino acids long. V trimming: 1 base; J trimming: 1 base; junction bases outside the gene matches: 10. Per germline, CDR1 MDHEN and CDR2 SYDVKM. The CDR3 here is CASSLLQTHRGPNTEAFF. In DNA form, the CDR3 reads TGTGCCAGCAGTTTATTGCAAACTCACAGGGGGCCGAACACTGAAGCTTTCTTT.

This CDR3 reads CASRGRLNTEAFF. In DNA, the CDR3 is TGTGCCAGCAGAGGCCGATTGAACACTGAAGCTTTCTTT. The V call is TRBV27, the J call TRBJ1-1; D is uncertain. V gave up 6 bases and J gave up 0 bases, with 8 bases separating them. The CDR3 has 13 residues. Germline CDR1 MNHEY, CDR2 SMNVEV (reference sequence).

V gene TRBV27 combines with J gene TRBJ2-3; maybe TRBD2 (6 bases). The V gene's germline CDR1 is MNHEY and CDR2 SMNVEV (reference sequence). Trimming cost V 7 bases and J 5 bases, with 13 bases left between them. The CDR3 consists of 13 residues. Here the CDR3 reads CASIPAGKDTQYF. Here the CDR3 DNA reads TGTGCCAGCATTCCGGCGGGAAAAGATACGCAGTATTTT.

This clone appeared a few times. The chain recombines TRBV5-1 with TRBJ1-1; possible D gene TRBD1, 6 bases. Per germline, CDR1 SGHRS and CDR2 YFSETQ. The CDR3 is 17 amino acids. V was clipped by 4 bases and J by 0 bases, with 19 bases between them. The CDR3 bases are TGCGCCAGCAGCCCGGGGAGGGGGTTTCAGATGAACACTGAAGCTTTCTTT. Protein sequence: CASSPGRGFQMNTEAFF.

The chain combines TRBV4-1 with TRBJ1-1, with 9 positions matching TRBD1. Germline loops: CDR1 MGHRA, CDR2 YSYEKL. V was clipped by 4 bases and J by 4 bases; unmatched bases: 7. The CDR3 totals 15 residues. In nucleotides, the CDR3 is TGCGCCAGCAGCCCTATGGGACAGGGAGGCACTGAAGCTTTCTTT. Translation: CASSPMGQGGTEAFF.

V and J are TRBV11-2 and TRBJ2-7; TRBD2 is a possible D gene (6 bases). Germline-derived CDR1 and CDR2 are SGHAT and FQNNGV. Between the trimmed V and J ends, which lost 0 bases and 3 bases, there was a span of 12 bases. CDR3 length: 15 residues. CDR3 residues: CASSLDWGGNYEQYF. CDR3 coding DNA: TGTGCCAGCAGCTTAGATTGGGGCGGGAACTACGAGCAGTACTTC.

The V call is TRBV4-1, the J call TRBJ2-7; possible D gene TRBD2, 6 bases. This CDR3 has 15 residues. V was shortened by 0 bases and J by 2 bases, with 11 bases between the two germline ends. Germline-derived CDR1 and CDR2 are MGHRA and YSYEKL. As DNA, the CDR3 is TGCGCCAGCAGCCAAGAGCGGGGTTTCGCCTACGAGCAGTACTTC. Protein product: CASSQERGFAYEQYF.

Only one count was recorded for this clone. The chain is built from TRBV5-5 and TRBJ1-1, with 7 bases fitting TRBD1. This CDR3 comprises 14 residues. V trimming: 2 bases; J trimming: 1 base; junction bases outside the gene matches: 2. Germline CDR1 and CDR2: SGHKS and YYEKEE (reference sequence). CDR3 sequence (DNA): TGTGCCAGCAGCTTACAGGGGTCGAACACTGAAGCTTTCTTT. Translated, it gives CASSLQGSNTEAFF.

V gene TRBV10-3 combines with J gene TRBJ2-7; no firm D call. The germline V and J ends were trimmed by 3 bases and 2 bases, with 8 bases remaining between them. Germline CDR1 is ENHRY and CDR2 is SYGVKD. This CDR3 contains 13 residues. This CDR3 is CAISDPDTYEQYF. The CDR3 region has the DNA TGTGCCATCAGTGACCCGGATACCTACGAGCAGTACTTC.

The V call is TRBV6-6, the J call TRBJ2-2; tentative D call: TRBD2 (6 bases). Germline values: CDR1 MNHNY, CDR2 SVGAGI (reference sequence). The CDR3 covers 15 residues. Trimming took off 2 bases at V and 3 bases at J, with 10 bases between the two ends. The CDR3 sequence is CASSYGGVDTGELFF. CDR3 bases: TGTGCCAGCAGTTACGGAGGGGTGGACACCGGGGAGCTGTTTTTT.

The V gene is TRBV2, the J gene TRBJ2-7; 10 bases are a match to TRBD1. V lost 7 bases and J lost 0; bases outside the gene matches: 6. CDR3 length: 15 residues. Germline V gives CDR1 SNHLY, CDR2 FYNNEI. The CDR3 reads CASKGDRGFSYEQYF. The DNA of the CDR3 is TGTGCCAGCAAAGGGGACAGGGGTTTCTCCTACGAGCAGTACTTC. The variable domain in full, completed from reference TRBV2 and TRBJ2-7, reads EPEVTQTPSHQVTQMGQEVILRCVPISNHLYFYWYRQILGQKVEFLVSFYNNEISEKSEIFDDQFSVERPDGSNFTLKIRSTKLEDSAMYFCASKGDRGFSYEQYFGPGTRLTVT.

This clone was picked up a small number of times. CDR3 in amino acids: CASSFGWGSNEQFF. In nucleotides, the CDR3 is TGTGCCAGCAGCTTCGGGTGGGGGTCCAATGAGCAGTTCTTC. This chain uses TRBV9 with TRBJ2-1; D could derive from TRBD1 or TRBD2 (5 bases each). Germline-derived CDR1 and CDR2 are SGDLS and YYNGEE. The CDR3 is made up of 14 amino acids. V was cut by 4 bases and J by 6 bases, with 14 bases left in between. Combining the CDR3 with reference TRBV9 and TRBJ2-1 gives the whole variable domain DSGVTQTPKHLITATGQRVTLRCSPRSGDLSVYWYQQSLDQGLQFLIQYYNGEERAKGNILERFSAQQFPDLHSELNLSSLELGDSALYFCASSFGWGSNEQFFGPGTRLTVL.

This clone was seen only once. The rearrangement uses TRBV4-1 and TRBJ1-1, with D unresolved. In germline, CDR1 is MGHRA, CDR2 YSYEKL. This CDR3 contains 18 residues. Trimming removed 0 bases from V and 0 bases from J, with 17 bases in between. The DNA for the CDR3 is TGCGCCAGCAGCCAAGACACTTGGGGAGGCTCCATGAACACTGAAGCTTTCTTT. Protein: CASSQDTWGGSMNTEAFF.